The next 12 T cell receptor beta chains were all read from a single sample in a study of response to subunit inactivated influenza vaccine. TCRdb redid the calling of the RT-PCR reads with MiXCR, one entry per CDR3 protein. The sample records around 480,000 distinct CDR3 sequences, 15% to 20% being singletons. The sample was CD4+ T cells sorted from PBMCs, taken less than 30 months after vaccination. The origin of the receptors is a man aged 45-69 years who received an inactivated influenza vaccine.

This clonotype came up a few times. V is TRBV6-1 and J is TRBJ2-1, with TRBD1 matching over 9 bases. The V gene end was trimmed by 7 bases and the J gene end by 4 bases; junction bases not matched to a gene: 5. The germline gives CDR1 MNHNS, CDR2 SASEGT. The CDR3 covers 14 residues. Here the CDR3 reads CASKPGQGYNEQFF. As DNA, the CDR3 is TGTGCCAGCAAGCCGGGACAGGGTTACAATGAGCAGTTCTTC.

This clonotype was seen once. The genes are TRBV20-1 and TRBJ2-7; possibly TRBD2 for D (5 bases). This CDR3 spans 17 amino acids. The germline CDR1 and CDR2 sequences are DFQATT and SNEGSKA (reference sequence). Trimming removed 2 bases at V and 5 bases at J, with 25 bases between. CDR3 region: CSARPLPGSGPANEQYF. DNA of the CDR3: TGCAGTGCTAGACCCCTGCCGGGGAGCGGCCCGGCGAACGAGCAGTACTTC.

This clonotype was detected many times. This sequence joins TRBV6-1 and TRBJ1-5; 11 bases are shared with TRBD1. The CDR3 runs to 14 residues. V gave up 5 bases and J gave up 6 bases; unmatched junction bases: 3. The germline gives CDR1 MNHNS, CDR2 SASEGT. The CDR3 bases are TGTGCCAGCAGTCGTGGGACAGGGGGTCAGCCCCAGCATTTT. It specifies CASSRGTGGQPQHF.

This chain uses TRBV4-1 with TRBJ1-1; possible D gene TRBD1, 6 bases. Germline assignment: CDR1 MGHRA and CDR2 YSYEKL. V lost 4 bases and J lost 2, with 17 bases in between. The CDR3 runs 16 residues. The CDR3 sequence: CASSPTTRGGNTEAFF. CDR3 nucleotide sequence: TGCGCCAGCAGCCCGACAACACGCGGGGGCAACACTGAAGCTTTCTTT.

The genes are TRBV3-1 and TRBJ2-3; 11 bases fit TRBD2. Germline-derived CDR1 and CDR2 are LGHDT and YNNKEL (reference sequence). CDR3 size: 16 residues. The V and J ends lost 1 base and 7 bases, in that order; junction bases with no gene match: 7. CDR3 protein: CASSQVTSGTGYTQYF. The CDR3 DNA is TGTGCCAGCAGCCAAGTGACTAGCGGGACGGGCTATACGCAGTATTTT.

The table lists this clonotype with many counts. The genes are TRBV20-1 and TRBJ2-5, with D possibly matching TRBD1 (6 bases). CDR1 is DFQATT and CDR2 is SNEGSKA in the germline V gene (reference sequence). Deletions cut 1 base from V and 5 bases from J, with 14 bases between. The CDR3 has 14 residues. The CDR3 loop reads CSARVARGTETQYF. The CDR3 DNA reads as TGCAGTGCTAGAGTAGCCAGGGGCACGGAGACCCAGTACTTC.

This sequence joins TRBV4-3 and TRBJ2-2; D call uncertain. Germline loops: CDR1 LGHNA, CDR2 YSLEER. CDR3 length: 19 amino acids. Between the trimmed V and J ends, which lost 0 bases and 6 bases, there was a span of 23 bases. CDR3 residues: CASSQDKYLGPTGPGELFF. CDR3 in DNA: TGCGCCAGCAGCCAAGATAAATATCTAGGGCCAACGGGTCCCGGGGAGCTGTTTTTT.

Ten or more counts support this clonotype. The chain uses TRBV12-3 or TRBV12-4 and TRBJ2-1; D not certain. CDR3 size: 13 residues. V was pared by 5 bases and J by 7 bases, with 12 bases between. This chain's CDR3 is CASSPMRQNEQFF. In DNA, the CDR3 is TGTGCCAGCAGTCCCATGCGGCAGAATGAGCAGTTCTTC.

The rearrangement uses TRBV20-1 and TRBJ2-1; D uncertain. The germline V gene encodes CDR1 DFQATT and CDR2 SNEGSKA (reference sequence). CDR3 length equals 16 residues. V lost 2 bases and J 0 bases, leaving 14 bases between the germline ends. The chain's CDR3 is CSARSGLGNSYNEQFF. CDR3 DNA: TGCAGTGCTAGAAGTGGGTTAGGGAACTCCTACAATGAGCAGTTCTTC.

This clonotype was counted many times. The rearrangement joins TRBV12-3 or TRBV12-4 to TRBJ1-1, with 7 bases aligning to TRBD1. The CDR3 covers 14 residues. V shed 6 bases and J 6 bases; nucleotides not matched to a gene: 10. The CDR3 DNA sequence: TGTGCCAGCAGGACCCGAAGGGGGCCCTCTGAAGCTTTCTTT. This translates into CASRTRRGPSEAFF.

The rearrangement joins TRBV19 to TRBJ2-1; 10 bases agree with TRBD2. This CDR3 has 14 amino acids. Per the germline V gene, CDR1 is LNHDA and CDR2 is SQIVND (reference sequence). Unmatched junction bases numbered 5, after V lost 4 bases and J lost 8 bases. The CDR3 region is CASSTGTSVYEQFF. The CDR3 bases are TGTGCCAGTAGTACCGGGACTAGCGTTTATGAGCAGTTCTTC.

This clonotype was seen a few times. The chain carries TRBV12-3 or TRBV12-4 and TRBJ2-3; D not certain. V lost 6 bases and J 0 bases, leaving 10 bases between the germline ends. This CDR3 is built from 14 residues. CDR3 in amino acids: CASSYRISTDTQYF. CDR3 bases: TGTGCCAGCAGCTACCGGATCAGCACAGATACGCAGTATTTT.